Each of the 32 T cell receptor beta chains below was sequenced from the same sample in a study of blood T cells in healthy people across ages. The second PCR ran roughly 6 to 11 cycles with a sample-barcoded 5' primer and J-beta primers. TCRdb reprocessed the 5' RACE reads with MiXCR, giving one entry per CDR3 protein. Among around 750,000 distinct CDR3 sequences listed, 53% were seen once. Source material: blood. These receptors came from a man aged 80 or over in good health.

This chain connects TRBV20-1 to TRBJ1-1; 8 bases match TRBD1. The CDR3 covers 17 residues. Germline V lookup: CDR1 DFQATT, CDR2 SNEGSKA (reference sequence). Trimming removed 5 bases from V and 1 base from J; junction bases left unmatched: 15. The CDR3 here is CSAPKTGAEPRNTEAFF. The CDR3 region has the DNA TGCAGTGCTCCGAAGACAGGGGCTGAGCCTAGGAACACTGAAGCTTTCTTT.

This clonotype was recorded a few times. The rearrangement uses TRBV5-4 and TRBJ2-3; 8 bases line up with TRBD1. The CDR3 loop spans 17 amino acids. Germline lookup yields CDR1 SGHNT and CDR2 YYREEE (reference sequence). With 2 bases clipped from V and 14 bases from J, the junction kept 22 bases outside the gene matches. The CDR3 sequence: CASSFRAGGGGHRYAYF. The CDR3 coding sequence is TGTGCCAGCAGCTTTAGGGCAGGGGGCGGAGGACACAGATACGCGTATTTT.

The CDR3 sequence is CATEIAGSSYNEQFF. The DNA for the CDR3 is TGTGCCACGGAAATAGCGGGGAGCTCCTACAATGAGCAGTTCTTC. The chain has TRBV24-1 and TRBJ2-1; 8 bases line up with TRBD2. V lost 10 bases and J lost 0; bases outside the gene matches: 7. Germline loops: CDR1 KGHDR, CDR2 SFDVKD. The CDR3 extends over 15 amino acids.

The genes are TRBV10-3 and TRBJ2-5; D is perhaps TRBD1 (5 bases). The CDR3 runs to 12 residues. In germline, CDR1 is ENHRY, CDR2 SYGVKD. Trimming left V 10 bases short and J 1 base short, with 10 bases between. This CDR3 is CATNQGQETQYF. The CDR3 region has the DNA TGTGCCACTAACCAGGGCCAAGAGACCCAGTACTTC.

CDR3 in amino acids: CSVGRASGSNEQFF. In DNA form, the CDR3 reads TGCAGCGTTGGTAGGGCTAGCGGGAGCAATGAGCAGTTCTTC. The chain uses TRBV29-1 and TRBJ2-1; 10 nucleotides agree with TRBD2. The CDR3 extends over 14 amino acids. Germline-derived CDR1 and CDR2 are SQVTM and ANQGSEA. The V and J ends lost 4 bases and 6 bases, in that order; junction bases with no gene match: 6.

This clonotype came up a few times. The chain recombines TRBV20-1 with TRBJ2-1; the match to TRBD1 covers 10 bases. V gave up 4 bases and J gave up 6 bases; unmatched junction bases: 15. Per the germline V gene, CDR1 is DFQATT and CDR2 is SNEGSKA (reference sequence). The CDR3 runs to 17 residues. The CDR3 nucleotides read TGCAGTGCTACCGGGACAGGGGCGTTCCGACACCCCAATGAGCAGTTCTTC. As protein: CSATGTGAFRHPNEQFF.

This clonotype was counted only a few times. The V call is TRBV24-1, the J call TRBJ2-1, with TRBD1 matching over 8 bases. The germline gives CDR1 KGHDR, CDR2 SFDVKD. CDR3 length: 16 amino acids. The J segment lost 3 bases and the V segment lost 1 base, leaving 4 bases of the junction unmatched. CDR3 loop: CATSDFWDRSYNEQFF. CDR3 bases: TGTGCCACCAGTGATTTCTGGGACAGGAGCTACAATGAGCAGTTCTTC.

This clonotype was observed a few times. The CDR3 DNA is TGTGCCATCAGTGAGATCGGCTATGGCTACACCTTC. Translation: CAISEIGYGYTF. The chain carries TRBV10-3 and TRBJ1-2; no reliable D call. Germline V gives CDR1 ENHRY, CDR2 SYGVKD. V dropped 2 bases and J dropped 4 bases, with 5 bases sitting between them. CDR3 size: 12 residues.

The rearrangement uses TRBV12-3 or TRBV12-4 and TRBJ1-6; 8 bases map to TRBD1. The CDR3 is 14 residues long. The V and J ends lost 6 bases and 5 bases, in that order; junction bases with no gene match: 3. The CDR3 nucleotides are TGTGCCAGCAGGCCGACAGGGGATAATTCACCCCTCCACTTT. This encodes CASRPTGDNSPLHF.

V and J are TRBV7-9 and TRBJ2-3; 9 positions match TRBD1. This CDR3 has 15 amino acids. Germline trimming cut 5 bases from V and 2 bases from J; bases unmatched to any gene: 5. Germline V gives CDR1 SEHNR, CDR2 FQNEAQ (reference sequence). As DNA, the CDR3 is TGTGCCAGCAGCAGCGGACAGGGGAACACAGATACGCAGTATTTT. This codes for CASSSGQGNTDTQYF. Filled out from reference TRBV7-9 and TRBJ2-3, the complete variable domain reads DTGVSQNPRHKITKRGQNVTFRCDPISEHNRLYWYRQTLGQGPEFLTYFQNEAQLEKSRLLSDRFSAERPKGSFSTLEIQRTEQGDSAMYLCASSSGQGNTDTQYFGPGTRLTVL.

The chain recombines TRBV2 with TRBJ2-2; D gene unclear. V lost 2 bases and J lost 5, with 12 bases in between. CDR1 and CDR2 from the germline V gene are SNHLY and FYNNEI. This CDR3 comprises 15 residues. Here the CDR3 reads CASSESGMGTGELFF. For the CDR3, the DNA is TGTGCCAGCAGTGAATCTGGGATGGGGACCGGGGAGCTGTTTTTT.

This rearrangement joins TRBV20-1 to TRBJ2-7; TRBD1 might be the D (5 bases). CDR1 is DFQATT, CDR2 SNEGSKA, per germline (reference sequence). The CDR3 covers 13 residues. Trimming cost V 2 bases and J 3 bases, with 11 bases left between them. This CDR3 is CSARQGSLYEQYF. The CDR3 DNA sequence: TGCAGTGCTAGACAGGGATCCCTCTACGAGCAGTACTTC.

The chain links TRBV20-1 to TRBJ2-5; TRBD1 agrees at 9 bases. This CDR3 spans 14 amino acids. V trimming: 4 bases; J trimming: 11 bases; junction bases outside the gene matches: 14. Germline-derived CDR1 and CDR2 are DFQATT and SNEGSKA (reference sequence). The CDR3: CSATQTGGTKEQYF. CDR3 in DNA: TGCAGTGCTACTCAGACAGGGGGAACAAAGGAGCAGTACTTC.

The chain recombines TRBV27 with TRBJ1-6; tentative D call: TRBD1 (5 bases). V lost 6 bases and J 6 bases, leaving 15 bases between the germline ends. This CDR3 has 15 residues. The V gene's germline CDR1 is MNHEY and CDR2 SMNVEV (reference sequence). This CDR3 is CASRPSGVVNSPLHF. CDR3 sequence (DNA): TGTGCCAGCAGACCCTCGGGGGTGGTTAATTCACCCCTCCACTTT.

The chain combines TRBV12-3 or TRBV12-4 with TRBJ2-4; the D gene is possibly TRBD2 (6 bases). The DNA matches TRBJ2-7 better at its end, which makes the J call doubtful. The length of the CDR3 is 17 residues. The CDR3 DNA reads as TGTGCCAGCAGCCCCACCCTTGCTAGCGCCTCTGCCTACGAGCAGTACTTC. It encodes CASSPTLASASAYEQYF.

The chain recombines TRBV13 with TRBJ2-7; 8 bases are shared with TRBD1. The J call is uncertain, as TRBJ2-5 better fits the DNA end. The CDR3 consists of 14 residues. Germline CDR1 is PRHDT and CDR2 is FYEKMQ (reference sequence). The CDR3 DNA follows: TGTGCCAGCAGCCTGACAGGGGCGACGGAGACCCAGTACTTC. This encodes CASSLTGATETQYF.

J is TRBJ2-3 and V is TRBV12-3 or TRBV12-4; perhaps D is TRBD1 or TRBD2 (6 bases each). The CDR3 sequence is 14 residues long. The V gene lost 5 bases and the J gene lost 14 bases, with 23 bases spanning the gap. The DNA for the CDR3 is TGTGCCAGCAGTCTCCGGGGGCGCTTGGGATACGCGTATTTT. This codes for CASSLRGRLGYAYF.

This chain connects TRBV29-1 to TRBJ2-5; tentatively, D is TRBD2 (5 bases). The CDR3 has 14 residues. The V end lost 6 bases, the J end lost 1 base, and 15 bases lay between the germline ends. The germline V gene has CDR1 SQVTM and CDR2 ANQGSEA. The CDR3 protein is CSVGRGSSQETQYF. In DNA form, the CDR3 reads TGCAGCGTCGGCAGAGGGAGTAGCCAAGAGACCCAGTACTTC.

This chain joins TRBV4-2 and TRBJ1-6; the D is unclear. The germline CDR1 and CDR2 sequences are LGHNA and YNFKEQ. Deletions cut 0 bases from V and 7 bases from J, with 7 bases between. The CDR3 extends over 14 amino acids. Here the CDR3 DNA reads TGTGCCAGCAGCCAAGATTCGGGGAATTCACCCCTCCACTTT. Translated: CASSQDSGNSPLHF.

This rearrangement joins TRBV20-1 to TRBJ2-7; 8 bases map to TRBD2. CDR3 length equals 15 residues. V was clipped by 2 bases and J by 7 bases; unmatched bases: 13. Germline values: CDR1 DFQATT, CDR2 SNEGSKA (reference sequence). The CDR3 region has the DNA TGCAGTGCTAGAAAGCGGGAGCTCATGGGGAATGAGCAGTACTTC. Its translation is CSARKRELMGNEQYF.

This clonotype was recorded many times. This chain joins TRBV18 and TRBJ1-2; D is unresolved. This CDR3 is 15 amino acids long. V was clipped by 0 bases and J by 3 bases, with 11 bases between them. Germline V lookup: CDR1 KGHSH, CDR2 LQKENI. CDR3 coding DNA: TGTGCCAGCTCACCACCCCCACCCGAGCACTATGGCTACACCTTC. This encodes CASSPPPPEHYGYTF.

The chain combines TRBV12-3 or TRBV12-4 with TRBJ1-6, with D unclear. Trimming took 5 bases from V and 9 from J, leaving 14 bases between them. The CDR3 is made up of 14 amino acids. The CDR3 sequence is CASSPSGRVSPLHF. The CDR3 nucleotides read TGTGCCAGCAGTCCCTCGGGCCGGGTTTCACCCCTCCACTTT.

This clonotype was observed a single time. V gene TRBV29-1 combines with J gene TRBJ2-3; the D gene is possibly TRBD2 (6 bases). The CDR3 loop spans 13 amino acids. Trimming took off 6 bases at V and 4 bases at J, with 14 bases between the two ends. Germline CDR1 and CDR2: SQVTM and ANQGSEA. The CDR3 nucleotides are TGCAGCGTCTTGACTAGTATCGCAGATACGCAGTATTTT. Protein: CSVLTSIADTQYF.

The chain couples TRBV7-6 to TRBJ2-1; 7 positions agree with TRBD1. Unmatched junction bases numbered 13, after V lost 4 bases and J lost 10 bases. CDR1 and CDR2 from the germline V gene are SGHVS and FNYEAQ. The CDR3 consists of 15 residues. The DNA for the CDR3 is TGTGCCAGCAGCTCTACAGGGGATTTCTCCTACGAGCAGTTCTTC. It specifies CASSSTGDFSYEQFF.

The J gene is TRBJ2-7, the V gene TRBV5-1; no definite D call. Germline V gives CDR1 SGHRS, CDR2 YFSETQ. V was trimmed by 0 bases and J by 7 bases, leaving 14 bases between them. The CDR3 covers 14 residues. In DNA form, the CDR3 reads TGCGCCAGCAGCTTGGAGCTTAGTCAGAATGAGCAGTACTTC. The encoded protein is CASSLELSQNEQYF.

In DNA form, the CDR3 reads TGTGCCAGCAGCCAAGTTGGCAGGGGGTACTACAATGAGCAGTTCTTC. Residues: CASSQVGRGYYNEQFF. The chain combines TRBV3-1 with TRBJ2-1; TRBD1 aligns across 7 bases. The CDR3 has 16 amino acids. V was pared by 1 base and J by 3 bases, with 6 bases of the junction left unmatched. Germline CDR1 reads LGHDT; CDR2 reads YNNKEL (reference sequence).

The chain has TRBV12-5 and TRBJ2-3; the match to TRBD2 covers 7 bases. The germline V gene has CDR1 LGHNT and CDR2 FRNRAP. The CDR3 runs 14 residues. J lost 4 bases, V lost 9 bases, and 10 bases had no gene match. CDR3 in amino acids: CASQTSRAPDTQYF. Written as DNA, the CDR3 is TGTGCTAGCCAGACTAGCAGGGCCCCAGATACGCAGTATTTT.

This chain connects TRBV5-1 to TRBJ2-1, with TRBD2 matching 7 bases. The CDR3 runs 16 residues. V trimming: 0 bases; J trimming: 8 bases; junction bases outside the gene matches: 11. The germline CDR1 and CDR2 sequences are SGHRS and YFSETQ. This chain's CDR3 is CASSLGAGVYDDEQFF. The CDR3 DNA reads TGCGCCAGCAGCTTGGGTGCGGGAGTCTACGACGATGAGCAGTTCTTC.

This clonotype came up a few times. The genes are TRBV4-1 and TRBJ2-3; D unresolved. This CDR3 is 17 amino acids long. V dropped 0 bases and J dropped 3 bases, with 16 bases sitting between them. Germline V gives CDR1 MGHRA, CDR2 YSYEKL. The CDR3 nucleotides are TGCGCCAGCAGCCAAGATGAAGGGTCTTTAGTAACAGATACGCAGTATTTT. Protein: CASSQDEGSLVTDTQYF.

The V gene is TRBV12-3 or TRBV12-4, the J gene TRBJ2-1; D possibly corresponds to TRBD1 (5 bases). V lost 3 bases and J lost 1, with 19 bases in between. The CDR3 is made up of 18 amino acids. Here the CDR3 reads CASSLVPQGIGSYNEQFF. The CDR3 DNA is TGTGCCAGCAGTTTGGTCCCGCAGGGTATTGGTTCCTACAATGAGCAGTTCTTC.

The chain combines TRBV20-1 with TRBJ1-5; D not resolved. CDR1 and CDR2 (germline): DFQATT, SNEGSKA (reference sequence). CDR3 size: 13 residues. V lost 2 bases and J lost 5, with 10 bases in between. The CDR3 spells CSARTSRDQPQHF. The CDR3 DNA reads as TGCAGTGCTAGAACCAGCCGAGATCAGCCCCAGCATTTT.

This clonotype was detected a few times. The genes are TRBV5-1 and TRBJ2-5; a possible D gene is TRBD2 (5 bases). Trimming removed 0 bases at V and 5 bases at J, with 11 bases between. The CDR3 covers 14 residues. Germline CDR1 reads SGHRS; CDR2 reads YFSETQ. The CDR3 sequence is CASSLVRGRETQYF. The CDR3 coding sequence is TGCGCCAGCAGCTTGGTTCGGGGAAGGGAGACCCAGTACTTC.